A selection of T cell receptor beta chains follows, all from one sample in a study of cytomegalovirus exposure and HLA in healthy donors. Only in-frame clones appear in the TCRdb table, and some are missing; sequencing was by immunoSEQ multiplex PCR. The data contain about 140,000 clones, around 80% of them seen just once; the ten biggest clones take up 2% to 2.5%. The specimen sequenced was PBMCs. The receptors here all came from a boy aged 2 to 9 in good health and CMV-seronegative. Both conserved end residues are part of each CDR3. The D gene is left open where the match is weak. Clone size is shown for a subset of rows, as once, few, many or a class of expanded clone.

clone_size,j_call,d_call,v_call,cdr3_aa,cdr3_nt
.,TRBJ1-1,TRBD1,TRBV7-9,CSSSLAGGYAEAFF,TGTTCCAGCAGCTTAGCAGGGGGCTACGCTGAAGCTTTCTTT
once,TRBJ2-7,TRBD2,TRBV4-3,CASSLDRGSGSEQYF,TGCGCCAGCAGCCTCGACCGCGGGAGCGGGTCCGAGCAGTACTTC
.,TRBJ1-3,TRBD1,TRBV6-6,CASSPGTAGNTIYF,TGTGCCAGCAGTCCGGGGACAGCTGGAAACACCATATATTTT
.,TRBJ1-5,.,TRBV28,CASTVPTGDGNNQPQHF,TGTGCCAGCACTGTCCCGACAGGTGATGGGAACAATCAGCCCCAGCATTTT
.,TRBJ2-2,.,TRBV29-1,CSVEGQGGGGELFF,TGCAGCGTTGAAGGGCAGGGGGGAGGCGGGGAGCTGTTTTTT
.,TRBJ1-4,.,TRBV18,CASSPDYKPAEKLFF,TGTGCCAGCTCACCGGACTATAAACCAGCGGAAAAACTGTTTTTT
.,TRBJ2-7,.,TRBV11-2,CASSLAQGMYEQYF,TGTGCCAGCAGCTTGGCACAGGGTATGTACGAGCAGTACTTC
.,TRBJ2-3,.,TRBV19,CASSVRDTTSTDTQYF,TGTGCCAGTAGTGTACGGGACACCACTAGCACAGATACGCAGTATTTT
once,TRBJ2-2,TRBD1,TRBV5-6,CASSRAPGGYTGELFF,TGTGCCAGCAGCCGAGCGCCAGGGGGCTACACCGGGGAGCTGTTTTTT
.,TRBJ1-2,TRBD1,TRBV28,CATDRQGRGYGYTF,TGTGCCACCGACAGACAGGGACGCGGCTATGGCTACACCTTC
few,TRBJ2-2,.,TRBV5-1,CASSFGGELFF,TGCGCCAGCAGCTTCGGCGGGGAGCTGTTTTTT
.,TRBJ1-1,TRBD1,TRBV19,CASTQGQGRNTEAFF,TGTGCCAGTACCCAGGGACAGGGACGGAACACTGAAGCTTTCTTT
.,TRBJ1-5,TRBD1,TRBV2,CASSEEGAQPQHF,TGTGCCAGCAGTGAAGAGGGGGCCCAGCCCCAGCATTTT
.,TRBJ2-6,.,TRBV4-3,CASSQEWRTGANVLTF,TGCGCCAGCAGCCAAGAGTGGAGGACCGGGGCCAACGTCCTGACTTTC
.,TRBJ2-1,TRBD2,TRBV2,CASGLLAGTSEQFF,TGTGCCAGCGGACTCCTAGCGGGAACATCTGAGCAGTTCTTC
.,TRBJ1-1,.,TRBV28,CASSTTGLNTEAFF,TGTGCCAGCAGTACGACAGGTCTGAACACTGAAGCTTTCTTT
.,TRBJ1-5,TRBD1,TRBV4-2,CASSQEGTAGNQPQHF,TGTGCCAGCAGCCAGGAGGGGACAGCGGGCAATCAGCCCCAGCATTTT
.,TRBJ2-7,.,TRBV11-2,CASSLGGLWGDEQYF,TGTGCCAGCAGCTTAGGAGGATTATGGGGAGACGAGCAGTACTTC
.,TRBJ2-7,.,TRBV7-9,CSSSLDSSYEQYF,TGTTCCAGCAGCCTAGACAGTTCCTACGAGCAGTACTTC
.,TRBJ1-1,TRBD1,TRBV7-6,CASSLEQGPMNTEAFF,TGTGCCAGCAGCTTAGAACAGGGGCCAATGAACACTGAAGCTTTCTTT
few,TRBJ2-3,.,TRBV4-1,CASSQDLGGPDTQYF,TGCGCCAGCAGCCAAGACCTCGGGGGTCCAGATACGCAGTATTTT
.,TRBJ2-7,.,TRBV5-6,CASSSPHTGLTYEQYF,TGTGCCAGCAGCTCACCCCATACGGGACTTACTTACGAGCAGTACTTC
.,TRBJ1-1,.,TRBV5-1,CASSLVGGKNTEAFF,TGCGCCAGCAGCTTGGTTGGGGGGAAGAACACTGAAGCTTTCTTT
.,TRBJ2-3,TRBD2,TRBV6-4,CASSDSDQLAGVDTQYF,TGTGCCAGCAGTGACTCGGATCAACTAGCGGGAGTTGATACGCAGTATTTT
once,TRBJ1-6,.,TRBV11-2,CASSRLSGAPNSPLHF,TGTGCCAGCAGCCGGTTAAGCGGGGCGCCTAATTCACCCCTCCACTTT
few,TRBJ2-1,.,TRBV15,CATSRGGGMGPFVQFF,TGTGCCACCAGCAGAGGTGGGGGGATGGGACCTTTTGTGCAGTTCTTC
.,TRBJ1-2,.,TRBV11-2,CASSLDPARDYGYTF,TGTGCCAGCAGCTTAGACCCAGCCCGGGACTATGGCTACACCTTC
.,TRBJ1-3,.,TRBV7-9,CASSRGSGGNTIYF,TGTGCCAGCAGCCGGGGGTCGGGGGGAAACACCATATATTTT
.,TRBJ1-1,.,TRBV4-1,CASSPKGEGVTEAFF,TGCGCCAGCAGCCCGAAAGGCGAAGGGGTAACTGAAGCTTTCTTT
.,TRBJ2-1,.,TRBV19,CASTREQKQFF,TGTGCCAGTACCCGGGAACAGAAGCAGTTCTTC
.,TRBJ2-7,TRBD1,TRBV29-1,CSFRTGTHEQYF,TGCAGCTTCCGGACAGGGACCCACGAGCAGTACTTC
.,TRBJ2-7,.,TRBV5-1,CASSLVARTYEQYF,TGCGCCAGCAGCTTGGTAGCGAGAACCTACGAGCAGTACTTC
.,TRBJ1-1,TRBD1,TRBV7-9,CASSPSRTGGTEAFF,TGTGCCAGCAGCCCAAGTAGGACAGGGGGCACTGAAGCTTTCTTT
.,TRBJ2-2,TRBD1,TRBV6-5,CASRGDRGRTGELFF,TGTGCCAGCAGAGGAGACAGGGGGCGTACCGGGGAGCTGTTTTTT
once,TRBJ2-2,.,TRBV7-3,CASSLSAANTGELFF,TGTGCCAGCAGCTTATCCGCGGCCAATACCGGGGAGCTGTTTTTT
.,TRBJ2-7,TRBD1,TRBV9,CASGGQGAHEQYF,TGTGCCAGCGGCGGACAGGGGGCCCACGAGCAGTACTTC
.,TRBJ2-1,TRBD2,TRBV18,CASSPPWASGSWNEQFF,TGTGCCAGCTCACCACCTTGGGCTAGCGGGAGTTGGAATGAGCAGTTCTTC
.,TRBJ2-7,.,TRBV18,CASSPTVLGAYEQYF,TGTGCCAGCTCACCAACTGTCTTGGGCGCTTACGAGCAGTACTTC
.,TRBJ1-4,TRBD1,TRBV5-1,CASSLIRGRETPEKLFF,TGCGCCAGCAGCTTGATCAGGGGGCGAGAGACCCCAGAAAAACTGTTTTTT
.,TRBJ2-5,.,TRBV5-4,CASSSLTEGTQYF,TGTGCCAGCAGCTCGCTGACTGAAGGGACCCAGTACTTC
.,TRBJ1-5,TRBD1,TRBV27,CASSLPGQNQPQHF,TGTGCCAGCAGTTTGCCGGGACAGAATCAGCCCCAGCATTTT
.,TRBJ1-1,.,TRBV2,CASSAGANTEAFF,TGTGCCAGCAGCGCAGGGGCGAACACTGAAGCTTTCTTT
.,TRBJ2-1,TRBD2,TRBV19,CASSPREGPLVGNEQFF,TGTGCCAGTAGTCCCAGGGAGGGGCCCTTAGTGGGCAATGAGCAGTTCTTC
.,TRBJ1-6,TRBD1,TRBV28,CASSFLLEGQNKEFYNSPLHF,TGTGCCAGCAGTTTTTTATTGGAGGGACAGAACAAGGAATTTTATAATTCACCCCTCCACTTT
few,TRBJ1-4,.,TRBV5-1,CASNTREGEKLFF,TGCGCCAGCAACACACGAGAGGGTGAAAAACTGTTTTTT
once,TRBJ1-6,TRBD1,TRBV4-3,CASSPVTIGTDVNSPLHF,TGCGCCAGCAGCCCTGTTACCATCGGGACAGACGTTAATTCACCCCTCCACTTT
.,TRBJ2-7,.,TRBV9,CASSVQSRVDLYEQYF,TGTGCCAGCAGCGTACAATCCAGGGTAGACCTCTACGAGCAGTACTTC
few,TRBJ2-7,.,TRBV2,CASTPLRLAADYEQYF,TGTGCCAGCACCCCCTTAAGATTAGCGGCCGACTACGAGCAGTACTTC
once,TRBJ1-6,.,TRBV7-9,CASSISAGPLHF,TGTGCCAGCAGCATCTCGGCGGGTCCCCTCCACTTT
.,TRBJ2-5,.,TRBV2,CASGARGGYF,TGTGCCAGCGGCGCCAGGGGCGGGTACTTC
once,TRBJ2-7,.,TRBV11-1,CASSYRASYEQYF,TGTGCCAGCAGCTACAGGGCGTCCTACGAGCAGTACTTC
.,TRBJ2-1,TRBD1,TRBV28,CASSQPLQDRNEQFF,TGTGCCAGCAGTCAACCCCTCCAGGACAGGAATGAGCAGTTCTTC
.,TRBJ2-5,.,TRBV14,CASSQLLATKTQYF,TGTGCCAGCAGCCAATTGCTAGCGACGAAGACCCAGTACTTC
.,TRBJ2-5,.,TRBV10-3,CAISYSGQETQYF,TGTGCCATCAGTTATTCGGGACAAGAGACCCAGTACTTC
few,TRBJ2-7,.,TRBV5-4,CASSLTPGQGGYEQYF,TGTGCCAGCAGCTTAACCCCTGGACAGGGAGGGTACGAGCAGTACTTC
once,TRBJ2-3,TRBD2,TRBV30,CALKRGGRLTFYTQYF,TGTGCCTTAAAGCGGGGGGGCCGGCTCACCTTTTATACGCAGTATTTT